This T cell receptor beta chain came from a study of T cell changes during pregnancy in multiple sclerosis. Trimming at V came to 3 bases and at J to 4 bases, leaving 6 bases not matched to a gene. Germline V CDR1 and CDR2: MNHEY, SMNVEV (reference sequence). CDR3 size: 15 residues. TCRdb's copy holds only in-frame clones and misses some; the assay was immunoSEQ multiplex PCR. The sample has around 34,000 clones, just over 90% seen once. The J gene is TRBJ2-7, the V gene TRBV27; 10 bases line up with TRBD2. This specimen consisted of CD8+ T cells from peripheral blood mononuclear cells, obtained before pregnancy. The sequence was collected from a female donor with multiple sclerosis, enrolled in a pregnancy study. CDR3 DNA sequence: TGTGCCAGCAGTTTCAGCGGGGGGGCCATATACGAGCAGTACTTC. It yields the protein CASSFSGGAIYEQYF.